This T cell receptor beta chain was sequenced for a study of cytomegalovirus exposure and HLA in healthy donors. This clone was seen more than once but under ten times. Its antigen remains unidentified. General study results and limits: The investigators catalogued 150 or so TCR beta chains as cytomegalovirus-associated.

V lost 5 bases and J lost 5; bases outside the gene matches: 6. The CDR3 length is 14 residues. CDR1 and CDR2 from the germline V gene are SEHNR and FQNEAQ (reference sequence). The assay was immunoSEQ multiplex PCR, and TCRdb's table has in-frame clones only and misses some. In the table there are some 230,000 clones, around nine tenths of which are singletons. This clonotype was obtained from a woman younger than 35 in good health and CMV-seronegative. The sequencing sample was made of PBMCs. V and J are TRBV7-9 and TRBJ1-2; TRBD1 agrees at 9 bases. Written as DNA, the CDR3 is TGTGCCAGCAGCCCCGCGACAGGGGGATATGGCTACACCTTC. This codes for CASSPATGGYGYTF.